This T cell receptor beta chain was retrieved from a study of PD-L1 blockade in urothelial cancer. In germline, CDR1 is SGHTA, CDR2 FQGTGA. The CDR3 spans 14 residues. Time point described: pretreatment peripheral blood. Assay: immunoSEQ multiplex PCR; the TCRdb copy retains only in-frame clones and omits some. Among roughly 100,000 clones, more than 80% were seen once, and the ten largest hold 0.97%. Comment on this clone: One end of the junction does not line up with germline, which may come from a read error.

The input for sequencing was PBMCs, taken around atezolizumab (anti-PD-L1) treatment. This chain joins TRBV7-3 and TRBJ1-1, with D perhaps TRBD1 (5 bases). The clonotype was recovered from a woman aged 80 or over with urothelial cancer. The chain's CDR3 is CASSLGGARRPPIF. DNA of the CDR3: TGTGCCAGCAGCTTAGGCGGGGCCCGTCGTCCTCCGATCTTT.